Presented here are 16 T cell receptor beta chains from one specimen sequenced in a study of T cells in Graves' hyperthyroidism and ophthalmopathy. Regions amplified from RNA transcripts were the TCR beta CDR3 regions. An initial round of RT-PCR targeting the TCR CDR3 relied on the HTBI primer set. TCRdb independently ran MiXCR on the multiplex PCR reads; one entry per CDR3 protein. Here the sample spans some 300,000 distinct CDR3 sequences, approximately 17% being singletons. Sequences were obtained from blood. The receptors here all came from a man in his thirties or forties with Graves' hyperthyroidism.

This clonotype was seen a handful of times. The J gene is TRBJ2-3, the V gene TRBV12-3 or TRBV12-4, with D tentatively TRBD2 (6 bases). The CDR3 sequence is 14 residues long. Trimming removed 4 bases at V and 1 base at J, with 9 bases between. This CDR3 is CASSSSAGTDTQYF. The CDR3 DNA is TGTGCCAGCAGTTCTAGCGCCGGCACAGATACGCAGTATTTT.

In the case of this clonotype: This sequence may be a read error, since a much larger clone differs from it by one base. Given the absence of the conserved phenylalanine or tryptophan at the CDR3 end, a read error is likely. CDR3 DNA sequence: TGTGCCAGCAGCTCCGGACAGGGAGGAAGGAACACCATATATTCT. Protein sequence: CASSSGQGGRNTIYS. The chain couples TRBV11-3 to TRBJ1-3; 8 positions agree with TRBD1. After removal of 4 bases from V and 7 bases from J, the junction contained 9 bases not matched to a gene. The CDR3 consists of 15 residues. Looked up from germline, CDR1 is SGHNT and CDR2 is YENEEA.

This clonotype was seen a handful of times. This may be a read error, as it is one base from a much larger clone. V and J are TRBV28 and TRBJ2-3; D gene unclear. In germline, CDR1 is MDHEN, CDR2 SYDVKM. V was cut by 4 bases and J by 0 bases, with 8 bases left in between. The CDR3 has 14 amino acids. CDR3 loop: CASSSVSSTDTQYF. The CDR3 DNA sequence: TGTGCCAGCAGTTCGGTCTCTAGCACAGATACGCAGTATTTT.

In its sample, this clonotype was seen once. V usage is TRBV20-1 and J usage is TRBJ1-4; no reliable D call. The V and J ends lost 4 bases and 0 bases respectively, with 12 bases between them. The CDR3 extends over 15 amino acids. In germline, CDR1 is DFQATT, CDR2 SNEGSKA (reference sequence). The CDR3 coding sequence is TGCAGTGCTATGGACGGATCTGCAACTAATGAAAAACTGTTTTTT. Its protein is CSAMDGSATNEKLFF.

This clonotype turned up a few times. The chain has TRBV20-1 and TRBJ1-1; D is unresolved. Germline CDR1 and CDR2: DFQATT and SNEGSKA (reference sequence). Trimming left V 0 bases short and J 1 base short, with 15 bases between. The CDR3 consists of 16 residues. CDR3 amino acids: CSARDSERVTNTEAFF. CDR3 nucleotides: TGCAGTGCTAGAGATTCGGAGAGGGTGACGAACACTGAAGCTTTCTTT.

V is TRBV10-1 and J is TRBJ2-1; D might be TRBD2 (5 bases). The J call may be wrong; the DNA end is better matched by TRBJ2-7. The CDR3 sequence is 15 residues long. Germline-derived CDR1 and CDR2 are WNHNN and SYGVQD (reference sequence). CDR3 in amino acids: CASSVARSSYNEQYF. In nucleotides, the CDR3 is TGCGCCAGCAGTGTAGCGAGAAGCTCCTACAATGAGCAGTACTTC.

This chain joins TRBV5-6 and TRBJ1-2, with 9 bases aligning to TRBD1. The CDR3 has 14 residues. Germline CDR1 is SGHDT and CDR2 is YYEEEE. J was trimmed by 4 bases and V by 3 bases; bases with no gene match: 4. The CDR3, as DNA: TGTGCCAGCAGCTACCGGGACAGGGTCTATGGCTACACCTTC. It specifies CASSYRDRVYGYTF.

DNA for the CDR3: TGTGCCAGCAGACCCCCTGGGAGCACTGAAGCTTTCTTT. It encodes CASRPPGSTEAFF. The chain has TRBV2 and TRBJ1-1; D call uncertain. CDR3 length: 13 amino acids. Germline-derived CDR1 and CDR2 are SNHLY and FYNNEI. The V end lost 6 bases, the J end lost 4 bases, and 12 bases lay between the germline ends.

This clonotype was recorded at least ten times. The chain is built from TRBV20-1 and TRBJ2-1, with 16 bases identical to TRBD2. Germline CDR1 and CDR2: DFQATT and SNEGSKA (reference sequence). CDR3 length: 16 amino acids. The V gene end was trimmed by 5 bases and the J gene end by 4 bases; junction bases not matched to a gene: 5. The DNA of the CDR3 is TGCAGTGCTCCCGGGACTAGCGGGAGGGATTACAATGAGCAGTTCTTC. Its translation is CSAPGTSGRDYNEQFF.

This rearrangement joins TRBV20-1 to TRBJ1-2; TRBD1 matches 7 bases. V dropped 8 bases and J dropped 1; count of bases not matched to a gene: 7. CDR1 and CDR2 from the germline V gene are DFQATT and SNEGSKA (reference sequence). The CDR3 has 13 residues. This chain's CDR3 is CSPRGTDNYGYTF. The CDR3 region has the DNA TGCAGTCCTCGGGGGACAGATAACTATGGCTACACCTTC.

J is TRBJ1-5 and V is TRBV28; D gene ambiguous. CDR1 MDHEN and CDR2 SYDVKM come from the germline V gene. There are 18 residues in the CDR3. V dropped 2 bases and J dropped 1 base, with 18 bases sitting between them. CDR3 bases: TGTGCCAGCAGTTTAGCGGACTACAGAGACCTGAGCAATCAGCCCCAGCATTTT. This gives the protein CASSLADYRDLSNQPQHF.

CDR3 bases: TGTGCCACCAGTGACCAGAATCGGGATGGCTACACCTTC. Its protein product is CATSDQNRDGYTF. The chain carries TRBV24-1 and TRBJ1-2; D uncertain. This CDR3 is 13 amino acids long. Germline CDR1 and CDR2: KGHDR and SFDVKD. With 4 bases removed from V and 6 bases from J, the gap between germline ends came to 11 bases.

This clonotype was counted many times. The V gene is TRBV30, the J gene TRBJ1-5; TRBD1 is a possible D gene (6 bases). V lost 4 bases and J 0 bases, leaving 22 bases between the germline ends. The CDR3 sequence is 18 residues long. In germline, CDR1 is GTSNPN, CDR2 SVGIG (reference sequence). The CDR3 loop reads CAWTDPPRRTVSNQPQHF. The CDR3 DNA is TGTGCCTGGACCGACCCACCACGGAGGACAGTTAGCAATCAGCCCCAGCATTTT.

The chain recombines TRBV13 with TRBJ1-6; 8 bases are a match to TRBD1. There are 15 residues in the CDR3. V lost 5 bases to trimming and J lost 9 bases; unmatched junction nucleotides: 9. Germline V gives CDR1 PRHDT, CDR2 FYEKMQ (reference sequence). In nucleotides, the CDR3 is TGTGCCAGCAGCGCCTCCGGACAGGGAAGTTCACCCCTCCACTTT. Its protein product is CASSASGQGSSPLHF.

This clonotype was observed once. The junction departs from germline at one end; a sequencing error may be responsible. The genes are TRBV6-4 and TRBJ1-4; D possibly corresponds to TRBD1 (5 bases). Germline V gives CDR1 MRHNA, CDR2 SNTAGT. This CDR3 is built from 14 residues. CDR3 coding DNA: TGTGCCAGCAGTGAATCGGGGGAAGGTGAAAATCTGTTTTTT. Translated: CASSESGEGENLFF.

This clonotype was counted ten times or more. The chain has TRBV5-1 and TRBJ1-6; D gene ambiguous. The V gene's germline CDR1 is SGHRS and CDR2 YFSETQ. The CDR3 loop spans 14 amino acids. V shed 2 bases and J shed 8 bases, with 11 bases lying between them. CDR3 protein: CASSFERFDSPLHF. CDR3 in DNA: TGCGCCAGCAGCTTCGAACGGTTCGATTCACCCCTCCACTTT.